This section outlines one TCR beta chain sequence together with its context. It lacks a known antigen. No much larger clone is present one base from it, and per-base qualities are unavailable. The data were taken from a study of CD8 T cells in Susac syndrome (dated by TCRdb to the late 2010s). In terms of the full investigation: The study used repertoire sequencing to test whether antigen drove CD8+ T cell activation and differentiation in Susac syndrome.

Overall study results and their limits: The study acknowledged that relatively few individuals were included in the TCR sequencing and HLA analysis.

Relative to germline, V is 8 bases shorter and J is 5 bases shorter, with 15 bases between their ends. From the cysteine through the phenylalanine, the CDR3 covers 13 amino acids. Only the CDR3 DNA stays, 39 bases, in frame from base 1. CDR1 and CDR2 are drawn from the germline V gene: SGHVS, FNYEAQ. RNA was extracted using the RNeasy kit, and roughly 0.5 to 1 ug of the RNA was reverse transcribed with random hexamers. The immunoSEQ multiplex PCR assay, covering 54 Vbeta and 13 Jbeta segments, was used to amplify TCR beta CDR3 regions. PCR amplification bias was corrected by using a synthetic template baseline for primer optimization and computational correction. As for the authors' bioinformatics: Reads were annotated to V, D and J genes according to IMGT and were analyzed with immunoSEQ Analyzer, with only productive sequences retained. To calculate clonality, Shannon entropy was normalized by log2 of the number of productive unique sequences and then subtracted from one. Public and private clones were assessed among the 100 most prevalent clones of each patient and control. Clones were defined as Susac-specific if absent from the healthy and MS cohorts, from some 1,000 published viral clones and from other ImmuneACCESS disease sequences. The public reads were run again by TCRdb, first through fastp at Q25 and then through MiXCR, and only productive beta chains were kept. All rows with the same CDR3 protein become a single entry with the most common DNA and genes. The V and J calls shown here were made by TCRdb, not taken from the authors' results. The sample table contains approximately 230,000 distinct CDR3 sequences; only one count was recorded for over 85% of them. The ten top clones hold approximately 0.072% of the sample.

High-throughput TCR beta sequencing profiled peripheral blood CD8+ and CD4+ T cells from healthy donors, Susac syndrome patients and multiple sclerosis patients. Multiple sclerosis controls were treatment-naive patients with stable or active relapsing-remitting disease fulfilling revised McDonald criteria. Bulk CD8+ and CD4+ T cells were purified by magnetic negative isolation, whereas CD8+ TEMRA cells were enriched by FACS. Blood was collected in EDTA tubes and processed within 24 hours, with PBMCs isolated through density gradient centrifugation. PBMCs intended for TCR sequencing were cryopreserved in liquid nitrogen and were subsequently thawed in a 37 degrees C water bath. The sorted or isolated CD4+, CD8+ and CD8+ TEMRA cells had a purity of 90% or higher.

The V and J genes are TRBV7-6 and TRBJ2-5, with TRBD2 perhaps the D gene, on 6 matching bases. This TCR was recovered from a human donor with multiple sclerosis. Sequenced material: CD4+ T cells from PBMCs. The CDR3 region has the sequence CASGPEGLETQYF. The nucleotide sequence is given as TGTGCCAGCGGTCCGGAGGGTCTGGAGACCCAGTACTTC.